A selection of T cell receptor beta chains follows, all from one sample in a study of cytomegalovirus exposure and HLA in healthy donors. Clones were sequenced by immunoSEQ multiplex PCR, and TCRdb holds only the in-frame ones, with some missing. The table has some 150,000 clones, 60% to 80% seen once. Sequencing input: PBMCs. Receptor source: a woman in her 40s in good health and CMV-seropositive. Each CDR3 is given with its conserved first and last residue. D genes are given only for firm matches. Clone size appears in some rows only: once, few, many, or a class for an expanded clone.

TRBJ1-1	.	.	TRBV9	TGTGCCAGCAGCCCCACAGGGAACACTGAAGCTTTCTTT	CASSPTGNTEAFF
TRBJ1-5	.	.	TRBV6-1	TGTGCCAGCAGTGACTACAGGGCCCAGCATTTT	CASSDYRAQHF
TRBJ1-2	TRBD1	once	TRBV6-6	TGTGCCACAAATTCACAGGGGAGAGGCTACACCTTC	CATNSQGRGYTF
TRBJ1-5	.	.	TRBV6-1	TGTGCCAGCAGTGACCAGGGTGGGAGCAATCAGCCCCAGCATTTT	CASSDQGGSNQPQHF
TRBJ1-1	.	.	TRBV18	TGTGCCAGCTCACCGGGCAGCTCTAACACTGAAGCTTTCTTT	CASSPGSSNTEAFF
TRBJ2-6	.	.	TRBV5-1	TGCGCCAGCAGCTTGGCCAGTACAGTCTCTGGGGCCAACGTCCTGACTTTC	CASSLASTVSGANVLTF
TRBJ1-5	.	once	TRBV6-5	TGTGCCAGCAGTGCAGACGGGTTCCGCAATCAGCCCCAGCATTTT	CASSADGFRNQPQHF
TRBJ2-5	TRBD1	.	TRBV5-1	TGCGCCAGCAGCGCCGGACAGGGAGTCGAGGAGACCCAGTACTTC	CASSAGQGVEETQYF
TRBJ1-1	.	once	TRBV6-5	TGTGCCAGCAGTGCCACGACAGGCAATGGCATAGGAGCTTTCTTT	CASSATTGNGIGAFF
TRBJ2-2	TRBD1	.	TRBV10-3	TGTGCCATCAGTGACAGACAGGGGCCCGGGGAGCTGTTTTTT	CAISDRQGPGELFF
TRBJ2-7	.	.	TRBV6-5	TGTGCCAGCAGTTCACCTGAGCACCCCTACGAGCAGTACTTC	CASSSPEHPYEQYF
TRBJ1-3	TRBD1	.	TRBV7-9	TGTGCCAGCAGCTCCCCTGGACAGGGAAGCTCTGGAAACACCATATATTTT	CASSSPGQGSSGNTIYF
TRBJ1-2	TRBD1	.	TRBV9	TGTGCCAGCAGCGGGGACAGCTACTATGGCTACACCTTC	CASSGDSYYGYTF
TRBJ2-2	TRBD1	once	TRBV5-6	TGTGCCAGCACGTGGCAGGGGGTAACCGGGGAGCTGTTTTTT	CASTWQGVTGELFF
TRBJ2-1	TRBD2	.	TRBV9	TGTGCCAGCAGCGTAGAAGCGGGGCTGTACAATGAGCAGTTCTTC	CASSVEAGLYNEQFF
TRBJ2-3	TRBD2	.	TRBV19	TGTGCCAGTAGCCGCTTGGGGCGGGGGGATACGCAGTATTTT	CASSRLGRGDTQYF
TRBJ1-2	.	few	TRBV29-1	TGCAGCGTTGGTTCGGACTATGGCTACACCTTC	CSVGSDYGYTF
TRBJ2-1	TRBD2	.	TRBV29-1	TGCGGCCTGGGAGCGGGGGTGGAAGAGCAGTTCTTC	CGLGAGVEEQFF
TRBJ2-1	TRBD2	.	TRBV11-2	TGTGCCAGCAGCTCACTAGCGGGGGGGCGGCGGTACAATGAGCAGTTCTTC	CASSSLAGGRRYNEQFF
TRBJ2-1	.	.	TRBV12-5	TGTGCTAGTGGTACCGGGGGGCCGAGCAATGAGCAGTTCTTC	CASGTGGPSNEQFF
TRBJ2-3	TRBD2	once	TRBV10-1	TGCGCCAGCAGTCCTTACCTAGCGGGGGCCAGCACAGATACGCAGTATTTT	CASSPYLAGASTDTQYF
TRBJ1-5	.	.	TRBV27	TGTGCCAGCAGTTTATCGGCAGGACTTACTCAGCCCCAGCATTTT	CASSLSAGLTQPQHF
TRBJ2-2	.	.	TRBV6-6	TGTGCCAGCAGTTCCTTAGCTTCGGGCACCGGGGAGCTGTTTTTT	CASSSLASGTGELFF
TRBJ2-7	.	.	TRBV5-3	TGTGCCAGAAGCACGGACAGATGTAATTACTACGAGCAGTACTTC	CARSTDRCNYYEQYF
TRBJ2-2	TRBD2	few	TRBV4-1	TGCGCCAGCAGCCAAGTAACGGGACTAGCGGGCATTAACACCGGGGAGCTGTTTTTT	CASSQVTGLAGINTGELFF
TRBJ2-1	.	.	TRBV10-3	TGTGCCATCGGTCCTAGCAGTAACGAGCAGTTCTTC	CAIGPSSNEQFF
TRBJ1-2	TRBD1	.	TRBV6-1	TGTGCCAGCAGTGAATTTAGTGGGGGACAGAACTATGGCTACACCTTC	CASSEFSGGQNYGYTF
TRBJ1-1	.	.	TRBV2	TGTGCCAGCGCTAGGGGGGGCTCGGGCACTGAGGCTTTCTTT	CASARGGSGTEAFF
TRBJ2-3	TRBD2	.	TRBV9	TGTGCCAGCAGCGTAGGATATGCGGGGGGGGCGGGAGATACGCAGTATTTT	CASSVGYAGGAGDTQYF
TRBJ2-1	.	once	TRBV7-2	TGTGCCAGCAGCTCCCAAGCAGGGGGGTCCTACAATGAGCAGTTCTTC	CASSSQAGGSYNEQFF
TRBJ1-2	.	.	TRBV10-3	TGTGCCATCAGTGATGGGCAGATCCTCTATGGCTACACCTTC	CAISDGQILYGYTF
TRBJ1-2	.	few	TRBV6-1	TGTGCCAGCAGTTACGGAGAGGGCTACACCTTC	CASSYGEGYTF
TRBJ2-3	.	.	TRBV7-9	TGTGCCAGCAGTCCACAGGGAGCCCGCACAGATACGCAGTATTTT	CASSPQGARTDTQYF
TRBJ2-3	TRBD2	.	TRBV9	TGTGCCAGCAGCGTATTGGGACTAGCGGGCACAGATACGCAGTATTTT	CASSVLGLAGTDTQYF